The TCR beta chain described here comes from a study of T cells in Graves' hyperthyroidism and ophthalmopathy. The authors deemed Graves' hyperthyroidism stable absent ophthalmopathy progression within 18 months. Diagnosis rested on symptoms, serum thyroxine and TRAb, thyroid ultrasound, and orbital computed tomography. RNA transcripts gave rise to amplified TCR beta CDR3 regions. Initially, a first-round RT-PCR of the TCR CDR3 employed the HTBI primer set. From the multiplex PCR reads, TCRdb called clonotypes with MiXCR, one entry per CDR3 protein. Counted here are around 720,000 distinct CDR3 sequences, 30% to 40% occurring once; the ten biggest clones make up more than 25%. Notes on this clonotype: Its antigen is not identified. The junction shows a germline mismatch at one end, possibly a read error.

Findings and limits, study-wide: In the blood, most expanded thyroid clonotypes above 0.001 appeared as well.

Sequencing input: blood. This clonotype originated in a woman between 40 and 50 years old with Graves' hyperthyroidism.

The CDR3 nucleotides read TGTGCCACCAGCAGGGACCTGAACACTGAAGCTTTC. It yields the protein CATSRDLNTEAF. The V and J genes are TRBV15 and TRBJ2-6; no firm D call. CDR1 and CDR2 from the germline V gene are LNHNV and YYDKDF (reference sequence). The CDR3 spans 12 residues.